Presented here are 5 T cell receptor beta chains from one specimen sequenced in a study of neurological immune-mediated disorders. TCRdb itself ran the 5' RACE reads through MiXCR, one entry per CDR3 protein. The sample contains about 84,000 distinct CDR3 sequences, 9% to 12% of which appear only once. Input material: PBMCs. Receptors originate from a middle-aged man in good health.

The sample holds many counts of this clonotype. The V gene is TRBV12-3 or TRBV12-4, the J gene TRBJ1-2, with a possible D match to TRBD1 (6 bases). V was pared by 7 bases and J by 8 bases, with 20 bases between. The CDR3 has 14 residues. In nucleotides, the CDR3 is TGTGCCAGCATTAAATCTCAGGGGAGGAAGGGCTACACCTTC. Its translation: CASIKSQGRKGYTF.

Ten or more counts support this clonotype. The genes are TRBV27 and TRBJ1-5, with TRBD1 as a possible D gene (6 bases). The CDR3 spans 14 residues. V was clipped by 6 bases and J by 3 bases, with 12 bases between them. Germline loops: CDR1 MNHEY, CDR2 SMNVEV (reference sequence). The CDR3 DNA follows: TGTGCCAGCAGCCTCAGGGGCCCCAATCAGCCCCAGCATTTT. Residues: CASSLRGPNQPQHF.

This clonotype has just a few counts. This rearrangement joins TRBV29-1 to TRBJ2-7; 9 bases match TRBD1. The CDR3 totals 13 residues. J gave up 3 bases and V 4 bases, and 4 bases lay outside the gene matches. CDR1 is SQVTM and CDR2 is ANQGSEA in the germline V gene. The DNA of the CDR3 is TGCAGCGTTGGACAGGGGGGGTTCTACGAGCAGTACTTC. It translates to CSVGQGGFYEQYF.

Only a few counts were recorded for this clonotype. The chain combines TRBV5-6 with TRBJ1-5; TRBD1 aligns across 7 bases. The germline CDR1 and CDR2 sequences are SGHDT and YYEEEE. CDR3 size: 15 residues. With 4 bases clipped from V and 7 bases from J, the junction kept 11 bases outside the gene matches. The CDR3 is CASSRYGQVVQPQHF. CDR3 DNA: TGTGCCAGCAGCCGATATGGACAGGTGGTACAGCCCCAGCATTTT.

This clonotype was found a few times. The V gene is TRBV20-1, the J gene TRBJ2-1; 9 nucleotides align to TRBD1. Germline assignment: CDR1 DFQATT and CDR2 SNEGSKA (reference sequence). CDR3 length equals 16 residues. Trimming removed 3 bases from V and 9 bases from J; junction bases left unmatched: 15. CDR3 loop: CSARRSPGQGMSEQFF. The CDR3 nucleotides are TGCAGTGCTAGGCGCTCCCCGGGACAGGGTATGAGTGAGCAGTTCTTC.